The source of this T cell receptor beta chain is a study of graft-versus-host responses after intestinal transplantation. About the study: In this cohort, recipients had multivisceral, liver-intestinal, or isolated intestinal transplants. Study findings and constraints: The recipient marrow held GvH clones, and some of them showed up first in ileum or blood. Peak GvH clone levels in circulation were associated with early post-transplant HvG declines.

Sequencing used immunoSEQ multiplex PCR; TCRdb keeps in-frame clones, though not all of them. The sample yields around 87,000 clones, less than 95% seen once. Note on this clone: No antigen is known for it.

The clonotype originates from a human donor who was the organ donor for an intestinal transplant. Sequences were derived from unstimulated CD8+ T cells sorted from spleen or lymph node cells, sampled before transplant.

The CDR3 reads CASSRSTGAPPSGANVLTF. The CDR3 region has the DNA TGTGCCAGCAGCCGATCCACAGGGGCTCCCCCCTCTGGGGCCAACGTCCTGACTTTC. The J gene is TRBJ2-6, the V gene TRBV7-9; 7 positions agree with TRBD1. The CDR3 is 19 amino acids. J gave up 0 bases and V 5 bases, and 13 bases lay outside the gene matches. Germline V CDR1 and CDR2: SEHNR, FQNEAQ (reference sequence).